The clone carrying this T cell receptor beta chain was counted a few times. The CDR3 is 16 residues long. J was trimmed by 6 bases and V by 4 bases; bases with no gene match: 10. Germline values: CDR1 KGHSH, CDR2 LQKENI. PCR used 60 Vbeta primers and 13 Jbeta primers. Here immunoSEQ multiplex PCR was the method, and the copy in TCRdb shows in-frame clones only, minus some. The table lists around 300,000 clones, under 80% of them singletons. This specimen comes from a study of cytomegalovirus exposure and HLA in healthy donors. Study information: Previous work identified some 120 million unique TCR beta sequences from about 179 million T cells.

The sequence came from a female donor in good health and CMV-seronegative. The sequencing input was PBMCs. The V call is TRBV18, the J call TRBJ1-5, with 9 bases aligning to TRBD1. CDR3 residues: CASSQLQGAGLQPQHF. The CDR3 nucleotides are TGTGCCAGCTCACAGCTACAGGGGGCAGGACTTCAGCCCCAGCATTTT. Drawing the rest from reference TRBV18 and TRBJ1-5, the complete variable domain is NAGVMQNPRHLVRRRGQEARLRCSPMKGHSHVYWYRQLPEEGLKFMVYLQKENIIDESGMPKERFSAEFPKEGPSILRIQQVVRGDSAAYFCASSQLQGAGLQPQHFGDGTRLSIL.